These 17 T cell receptor beta chains share one sample of origin, sequenced in a study of cytomegalovirus exposure and HLA in healthy donors. PCR was performed using 60 Vbeta and 13 Jbeta primers. The protocol was immunoSEQ multiplex PCR, while the TCRdb copy is restricted to in-frame clones and leaves out a portion. The repertoire holds roughly 120,000 clones, with approximately 80% as singletons. Sequenced sample: PBMCs. These receptors all come from a human donor in good health.

This clone was seen a single time. The rearrangement links TRBV9 to TRBJ2-5; 13 bases line up with TRBD2. The germline V gene has CDR1 SGDLS and CDR2 YYNGEE. This CDR3 is built from 16 residues. The V gene end was trimmed by 3 bases and the J gene end by 4 bases; junction bases not matched to a gene: 6. CDR3 bases: TGTGCCAGCAGCGAGGGGACTAGCGGGACCCTAGAGACCCAGTACTTC. As protein: CASSEGTSGTLETQYF.

The chain is built from TRBV18 and TRBJ2-2; 7 nucleotides agree with TRBD1. The CDR3 covers 16 residues. The V and J ends lost 0 bases and 7 bases, in that order; junction bases with no gene match: 8. Germline V CDR1 and CDR2: KGHSH, LQKENI. The DNA for the CDR3 is TGTGCCAGCTCACCACCGCGGACAGGAATGGGCGGGGAGCTGTTTTTT. This gives the protein CASSPPRTGMGGELFF.

About this clone: The identical CDR3 is also encoded by other nucleotide sequences in the sample. This chain uses TRBV9 with TRBJ2-1; D perhaps matches TRBD2 (6 bases). This CDR3 contains 15 residues. Trimming pared 0 bases from V and 4 bases from J, leaving 11 bases between. Germline CDR1 is SGDLS and CDR2 is YYNGEE. The CDR3 sequence is CASSVDGGSYNEQFF. The DNA for the CDR3 is TGTGCCAGCAGCGTAGACGGGGGATCGTACAATGAGCAGTTCTTC.

The chain recombines TRBV4-2 with TRBJ2-3, with 10 positions matching TRBD2. The CDR3 has 17 residues. With 3 bases clipped from V and 4 bases from J, the junction kept 10 bases outside the gene matches. Germline loops: CDR1 LGHNA, CDR2 YNFKEQ. The CDR3 sequence: CASSHNYLAGAPDTQYF. The CDR3 coding sequence is TGTGCCAGCAGCCATAACTACCTAGCGGGAGCTCCAGATACGCAGTATTTT.

This clone was recorded a few times. The chain uses TRBV5-1 and TRBJ2-2; TRBD2 aligns across 8 bases. Losses at the gene ends were 4 bases for V and 6 bases for J; bases not matched to a gene: 5. In germline, CDR1 is SGHRS, CDR2 YFSETQ. This CDR3 is 14 amino acids long. CDR3 sequence: CASSTSGSAGELFF. The DNA for the CDR3 is TGCGCCAGCAGCACCAGCGGGAGTGCCGGGGAGCTGTTTTTT.

The chain recombines TRBV29-1 with TRBJ1-1; TRBD1 agrees at 7 bases. Germline V gene sequence: CDR1 SQVTM, CDR2 ANQGSEA. V dropped 3 bases and J dropped 1; count of bases not matched to a gene: 2. CDR3 length equals 13 residues. The CDR3 here is CSVDTGANTEAFF. The CDR3 DNA is TGCAGCGTTGACACAGGGGCGAACACTGAAGCTTTCTTT.

The chain is built from TRBV18 and TRBJ2-1; TRBD2 matches at 13 bases. Germline V lookup: CDR1 KGHSH, CDR2 LQKENI. The CDR3 sequence is 19 residues long. With 2 bases clipped from V and 0 bases from J, the junction kept 7 bases outside the gene matches. CDR3: CASSPERGLAGYSYNEQFF. The CDR3 coding sequence is TGTGCCAGCTCACCAGAACGGGGACTAGCGGGATACTCCTACAATGAGCAGTTCTTC.

This chain uses TRBV10-2 with TRBJ2-7; possible D gene TRBD1, 6 bases. Germline V gene lookup returns CDR1 WSHSY and CDR2 SAAADI. The V gene lost 5 bases and the J gene lost 3 bases, with 11 bases spanning the gap. The CDR3 has 13 amino acids. The CDR3 loop is CASSRQEDYEQYF. CDR3 bases: TGCGCCAGCAGTCGACAGGAGGACTACGAGCAGTACTTC.

This clone was counted a few times. The CDR3 DNA reads TGTGCCAGCAGCTCCCCGGGCTACGAGCAGTACTTC. Protein: CASSSPGYEQYF. V is TRBV5-4 and J is TRBJ2-7; D remains unclear. Trimming removed 3 bases at V and 3 bases at J, with 7 bases between. The germline V gene encodes CDR1 SGHNT and CDR2 YYREEE (reference sequence). The CDR3 spans 12 residues. Looking up the rest from reference TRBV5-4 and TRBJ2-7 gives the full variable domain: ETGVTQSPTHLIKTRGQQVTLRCSSQSGHNTVSWYQQALGQGPQFIFQYYREEENGRGNFPPRFSGLQFPNYSSELNVNALELDDSALYLCASSSPGYEQYFGPGTRLTVT.

The gene calls are TRBV6-6 and TRBJ1-5, with TRBD1 matching over 10 bases. CDR1 is MNHNY, CDR2 SVGAGI, per germline (reference sequence). The V segment lost 7 bases and the J segment 2 bases; nucleotides outside the gene matches: 8. This CDR3 region has 16 residues. The DNA for the CDR3 is TGTGCCAGCACGTACGGGACAGGGGCAGGCAATCAGCCCCAGCATTTT. Translation gives CASTYGTGAGNQPQHF.

The genes are TRBV19 and TRBJ2-7; 11 bases line up with TRBD2. After removal of 1 base from V and 3 bases from J, the junction contained 20 bases not matched to a gene. Germline CDR1 is LNHDA and CDR2 is SQIVND (reference sequence). The CDR3 has 21 residues. CDR3: CASSIVFPSGTSGNADYEQYF. DNA for the CDR3: TGTGCCAGTAGTATAGTTTTTCCGAGCGGGACTAGCGGCAATGCTGACTACGAGCAGTACTTC.

The chain recombines TRBV4-1 with TRBJ2-1; TRBD2 matches 10 bases. Germline V gives CDR1 MGHRA, CDR2 YSYEKL. The CDR3 spans 15 residues. With 10 bases clipped from V and 0 bases from J, the junction kept 6 bases outside the gene matches. This CDR3 reads CATSAGGSSYNEQFF. CDR3 coding DNA: TGCGCCACCTCAGCGGGAGGGAGCTCCTACAATGAGCAGTTCTTC.

The chain has TRBV19 and TRBJ2-5, with 7 positions matching TRBD2. This CDR3 is 14 amino acids long. Trimming cost V 2 bases and J 6 bases; bases outside gene matches: 6. Looked up from germline, CDR1 is LNHDA and CDR2 is SQIVND (reference sequence). The CDR3 loop reads CASSIKGGVKTQYF. CDR3 nucleotide sequence: TGTGCCAGTAGTATAAAGGGAGGGGTAAAGACCCAGTACTTC.

This chain uses TRBV30 with TRBJ1-5; no reliable D call. The CDR3 consists of 13 residues. Germline V lookup: CDR1 GTSNPN, CDR2 SVGIG (reference sequence). Trimming cost V 4 bases and J 1 base, with 8 bases left between them. The CDR3 DNA reads TGTGCCTGGAATCGAGTAAGCAATCAGCCCCAGCATTTT. It codes for CAWNRVSNQPQHF.

The chain employs TRBV6-1 and TRBJ1-2, with 10 bases aligning to TRBD1. Germline trimming cut 0 bases from V and 8 bases from J; bases unmatched to any gene: 6. Germline V gene sequence: CDR1 MNHNS, CDR2 SASEGT. This CDR3 contains 15 residues. The CDR3 DNA reads TGTGCCAGCAGTGAAGCGGGGGACAGGGGATGGGGCTACACCTTC. This translates into CASSEAGDRGWGYTF.

The V gene is TRBV11-2, the J gene TRBJ2-5, with TRBD1 as a possible D gene (5 bases). Trimming took 5 bases from V and 7 from J, leaving 11 bases between them. This CDR3 region has 12 residues. CDR1 is SGHAT, CDR2 FQNNGV, per germline. Written as DNA, the CDR3 is TGTGCCAGCAGCCCCGATCAGGGGACCCAGTACTTC. It translates to CASSPDQGTQYF.

In its sample, this clone was seen a few times. The chain recombines TRBV11-3 with TRBJ2-1, with 14 nucleotides matching TRBD2. Germline assignment: CDR1 SGHNT and CDR2 YENEEA. The junction had 8 bases not matched to a gene; V was cut back by 1 base and J by 9 bases. This CDR3 spans 17 amino acids. CDR3 loop: CASSLVHGLAGGAEQFF. The CDR3 DNA is TGTGCCAGCAGCTTAGTGCATGGACTAGCGGGGGGTGCTGAGCAGTTCTTC.